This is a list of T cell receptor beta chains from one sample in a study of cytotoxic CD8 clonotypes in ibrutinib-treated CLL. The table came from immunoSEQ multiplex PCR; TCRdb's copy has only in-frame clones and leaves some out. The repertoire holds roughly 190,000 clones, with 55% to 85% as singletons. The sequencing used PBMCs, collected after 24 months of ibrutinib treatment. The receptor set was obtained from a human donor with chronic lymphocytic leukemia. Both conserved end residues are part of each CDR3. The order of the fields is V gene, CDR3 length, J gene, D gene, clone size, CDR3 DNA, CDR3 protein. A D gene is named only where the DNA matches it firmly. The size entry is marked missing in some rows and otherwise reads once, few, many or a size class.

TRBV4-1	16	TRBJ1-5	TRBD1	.	TGCGCCAGCTCTGGAGGTCCAGGGGGCGGCTGGGAGCCCCAGCATTTT	CASSGGPGGGWEPQHF
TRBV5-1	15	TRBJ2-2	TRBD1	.	TGCGCCAGCAGCTCCGGACAGGGAGGCGTCGGGGAGCTGTTTTTT	CASSSGQGGVGELFF
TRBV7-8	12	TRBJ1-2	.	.	TGTGCCAGCAGCTTAGCTCAGGGTGGCTACACCTTC	CASSLAQGGYTF
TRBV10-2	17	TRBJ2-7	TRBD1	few	TGCGCCAGCAGTGACAGGTTGTTGGCAGGGGGCAGGTACGAGCAGTACTTC	CASSDRLLAGGRYEQYF
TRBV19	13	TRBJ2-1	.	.	TGTGCCAGGTCGGTGACACCCTACAATGAGCAGTTCTTC	CARSVTPYNEQFF
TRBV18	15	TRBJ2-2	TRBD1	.	TGTGCCAGCTCAAGCGGACAGGGGTTCACCGGGGAGCTGTTTTTT	CASSSGQGFTGELFF
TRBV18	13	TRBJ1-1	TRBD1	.	TGTGCCAGCTCACCCCCAGGGGGCACTGAAGCTTTCTTT	CASSPPGGTEAFF
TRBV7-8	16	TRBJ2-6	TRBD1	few	TGTGCCAGCAGCTCCCGGACAGGGACTGGGGCCAACGTCCTGACTTTC	CASSSRTGTGANVLTF
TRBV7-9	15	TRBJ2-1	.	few	TGTGCCAGCAGCTTAGCGCTGGGAGGTAGGAATGAGCAGTTCTTC	CASSLALGGRNEQFF
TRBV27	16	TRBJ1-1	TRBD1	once	TGTGCCAGCAGTAATACGAGGGGACAGCGGAACACTGAAGCTTTCTTT	CASSNTRGQRNTEAFF
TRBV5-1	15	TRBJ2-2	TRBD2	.	TGCGCCAGCAGCCCGGGGACTAGAAACACCGGGGAGCTGTTTTTT	CASSPGTRNTGELFF
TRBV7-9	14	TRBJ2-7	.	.	TGTGCCAGCAGCTTAGCCGGGAGAGGAGGTGAGCAGTACTTC	CASSLAGRGGEQYF
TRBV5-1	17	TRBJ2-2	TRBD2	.	TGCGCCAGCAGCTTCGGCCGGGGAGCGGGAGGGCCCGGGGAGCTGTTTTTT	CASSFGRGAGGPGELFF
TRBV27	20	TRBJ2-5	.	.	TGTGCCAGCAGTTTAGGATTTTCGGCGAAGCACGGCCGACTCCAAGAGACCCAGTACTTC	CASSLGFSAKHGRLQETQYF
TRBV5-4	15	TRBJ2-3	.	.	TGTGCCAGCAGCTTGTCCCCGGGAAGCACAGATACGCAGTATTTT	CASSLSPGSTDTQYF
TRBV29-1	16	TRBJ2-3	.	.	TGCAGCGCCGAGGGTAGACTATCGATCAGCCGGGATACGCAGTATTTT	CSAEGRLSISRDTQYF
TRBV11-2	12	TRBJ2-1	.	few	TGTGCCAGCAGCTTAGTGAGAATTGAGCAGTTCTTC	CASSLVRIEQFF
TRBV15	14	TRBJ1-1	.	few	TGTGCCACCAGCACCAACACGGGGAACACTGAAGCTTTCTTT	CATSTNTGNTEAFF
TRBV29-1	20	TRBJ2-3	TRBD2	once	TGCAGCGTTGAAGGGACCGCGGGACTAGGGCAATTGGGGGTCACAGATACGCAGTATTTT	CSVEGTAGLGQLGVTDTQYF
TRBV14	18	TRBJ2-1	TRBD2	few	TGTGCCAGCAGCCAAAACCGGGGACTAGCGGGATTTCTGGGTGAGCAGTTCTTC	CASSQNRGLAGFLGEQFF
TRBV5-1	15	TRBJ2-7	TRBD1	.	TGCGCCAGCAGCAGACAGGGTCAAGGGGGCTACGAGCAGTACTTC	CASSRQGQGGYEQYF
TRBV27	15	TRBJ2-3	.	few	TGTGCCAGCAGTTTAGAACCAGTAAGAGCAGATACGCAGTATTTT	CASSLEPVRADTQYF
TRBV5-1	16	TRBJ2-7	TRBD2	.	TGCGCCAGCAGCCCGGAGGGCCAGCGGGGGGGCTACGAGCAGTACTTC	CASSPEGQRGGYEQYF
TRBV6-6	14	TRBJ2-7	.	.	TGTGCCAGCACCTCAGGGGGGGCATGGTACGAGCAGTACTTC	CASTSGGAWYEQYF
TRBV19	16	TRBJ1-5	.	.	TGTGCCAGTAGGTGGTCCGGGGCGAGGGGCAATCAGCCCCAGCATTTT	CASRWSGARGNQPQHF
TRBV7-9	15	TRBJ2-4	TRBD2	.	TGTGCCAGCAGCCCGGCGGGGGTTGCCAAAAACATTCAGTACTTC	CASSPAGVAKNIQYF
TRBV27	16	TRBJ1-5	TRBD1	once	TGTGCCAGCAGTTCCAGCCATTCAGACAGGGGGCAGCCCCAGCATTTT	CASSSSHSDRGQPQHF
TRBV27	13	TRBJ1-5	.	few	TGTGCCAGCAGTTCTTCCAACAATCAGCCCCAGCATTTT	CASSSSNNQPQHF